The rows below give T cell receptor beta chains drawn from one sample of a study of low-dose radiotherapy and immunotherapy resistance in tumors. One entry per CDR3 protein, called by TCRdb with MiXCR from the reads. This sample has more than 85,000 distinct CDR3 sequences, with roughly 9% found just once. The sample consisted of PBMCs, taken before treatment. The receptors were sampled from a male donor with prostate cancer. CDR3s include the opening cysteine and the closing phenylalanine or tryptophan. D genes are given only for firm matches. Clone sizes are given selectively: once, few, many, or a class where the clone is expanded.

cdr3_aa cdr3_nt v_call clone_size d_call j_call
CASRQEINTEAFF TGTGCCAGCAGACAAGAAATTAACACTGAAGCTTTCTTT TRBV12-3/TRBV12-4 many NA TRBJ1-1
CASSIGDYSTGELFF TGTGCCAGTAGTATCGGGGACTATTCGACCGGGGAGCTGTTTTTT TRBV19 many TRBD2 TRBJ2-2
CSASGEEKGAEKLFF TGCAGTGCTAGCGGGGAGGAAAAGGGGGCTGAAAAACTGTTTTTT TRBV20-1 many TRBD1 TRBJ1-4
CASVEGGAAYEQYF TGTGCCAGCGTAGAAGGGGGCGCCGCCTACGAGCAGTACTTC TRBV28 many TRBD1 TRBJ2-7
CASSPGQGARDQPQHF TGTGCCAGCAGCCCAGGACAGGGGGCGAGAGATCAGCCCCAGCATTTT TRBV9 many TRBD1 TRBJ1-5
CASSILTADINYGYTF TGTGCCAGTAGTATCCTTACCGCGGACATTAACTATGGCTACACCTTC TRBV19 many NA TRBJ1-2
CASSVARVFDGLAGGPPPGSCFF NA TRBV9 NA NA TRBJ2-2
CASSLLAASQQYF TGCGCCAGCAGCTTGTTAGCGGCCTCTCAGCAGTACTTC TRBV5-1 few NA TRBJ2-7
CASSEWERGPYNEQFF TGCGCCAGCAGCGAATGGGAGCGGGGTCCCTACAATGAGCAGTTCTTC TRBV5-1 many TRBD2 TRBJ2-1
CASSLRDRGFLGELFF TGTGCCAGCAGCTTGCGGGACAGGGGATTTCTTGGGGAGCTGTTTTTT TRBV5-6 many TRBD1 TRBJ2-2
CASSLGQDIQSYEQYF TGCGCCAGCAGCTTGGGTCAGGACATCCAATCCTACGAGCAGTACTTC TRBV5-1 many NA TRBJ2-7
CASSSLTGPSGANVLTF TGCGCCAGCAGCTCCTTGACAGGCCCCTCTGGGGCCAACGTCCTGACTTTC TRBV5-1 many NA TRBJ2-6
CASSPGQGADTF TGTGCCAGCAGCCCCGGACAGGGGGCAGACACCTTC TRBV7-2 many TRBD1 TRBJ1-2
CASSQGVQGGEQYF TGCGCCAGCAGCCAAGGAGTACAGGGTGGCGAGCAGTACTTC TRBV4-1 many NA TRBJ2-7
CASGAGHTDTQYF TGTGCCAGCGGTGCAGGGCACACAGATACGCAGTATTTT TRBV6-4 many NA TRBJ2-3
CATREGPMNTEAFF TGTGCCACCAGGGAGGGGCCAATGAACACTGAAGCTTTCTTT TRBV7-2 many NA TRBJ1-1
CASSYSPGTGSGANVLTF TGTGCCAGCAGTTACTCTCCCGGGACAGGGTCCGGGGCCAACGTCCTGACTTTC TRBV6-6 many TRBD1 TRBJ2-6
CASSSQGVGADTQYF TGTGCCAGCAGCTCACAGGGAGTAGGCGCAGATACGCAGTATTTT TRBV2 many NA TRBJ2-3
CSARSVSYNEQFF TGCAGTGCTAGGTCAGTCTCCTACAATGAGCAGTTCTTC TRBV20-1 many NA TRBJ2-1
CASSLLAVADTQYF TGTGCCAGCAGCTTACTAGCGGTGGCAGATACGCAGTATTTT TRBV5-6 medium-sized TRBD2 TRBJ2-3
CASSYGGGNQPQHF TGTGCCAGCAGTTACGGGGGTGGAAATCAGCCCCAGCATTTT TRBV6-5 many NA TRBJ1-5
CASRTLGMPSNEQFF TGCGCCAGCCGCACCCTGGGGATGCCTTCGAATGAGCAGTTCTTC TRBV5-1 many NA TRBJ2-1
CASSSPGLANRREQFF TGTGCCAGCAGCTCACCGGGACTAGCTAACCGCCGGGAGCAGTTCTTC TRBV7-6 many TRBD2 TRBJ2-1
CASSIRGPNNEQFF TGTGCCAGTAGTATACGGGGGCCGAACAATGAGCAGTTCTTC TRBV19 NA NA TRBJ2-1
CASSRPRGTSSYEQYF TGTGCCAGCAGCCGGCCCAGGGGCACAAGCTCCTACGAGCAGTACTTC TRBV28 many NA TRBJ2-7
CSLPYGTDTQYF TGCAGTCTGCCATATGGCACAGATACGCAGTATTTT TRBV20-1 many NA TRBJ2-3
CASSLYRGASYEQYF TGTGCCAGCAGCTTATACAGAGGGGCCTCGTACGAGCAGTACTTC TRBV11-2 many NA TRBJ2-7
CAIRQGAGYNEQFF TGTGCCATTCGACAGGGGGCCGGATACAATGAGCAGTTCTTC TRBV10-3 many TRBD1 TRBJ2-1
CASSQAGAGNSPLHF TGCGCCAGCAGCCAAGCTGGGGCAGGGAATTCACCCCTCCACTTT TRBV4-3 many NA TRBJ1-6
CASLHMGLAGVGDTQYF TGTGCCAGCCTACATATGGGACTAGCGGGAGTGGGAGATACGCAGTATTTT TRBV2 many TRBD2 TRBJ2-3
CASSQTGVQDEQFF TGTGCCAGCAGCCAGACAGGGGTTCAGGATGAGCAGTTCTTC TRBV7-9 many TRBD1 TRBJ2-1
CASRFDSGQPQHF TGTGCCAGCAGATTTGACAGCGGTCAGCCCCAGCATTTT TRBV2 many NA TRBJ1-5
CALLLRSGANVLTF TGTGCCCTACTCCTCCGGTCTGGGGCCAACGTCCTGACTTTC TRBV30 many NA TRBJ2-6
CASSLRLAGVFGELFF TGTGCCAGCAGTTTACGGCTAGCGGGAGTTTTCGGGGAGCTGTTTTTT TRBV27 many TRBD2 TRBJ2-2
CAWSDQGRSGELFF TGTGCCTGGAGTGACCAGGGGAGATCCGGGGAGCTGTTTTTT TRBV30 many NA TRBJ2-2
CSVAGQGSWNTEAFF TGCAGCGTTGCAGGACAGGGGAGTTGGAACACTGAAGCTTTCTTT TRBV29-1 few TRBD1 TRBJ1-1
CASSLGLAGGPHQETQYF TGTGCCAGCAGCCTCGGACTAGCGGGAGGGCCTCACCAAGAGACCCAGTACTTC TRBV5-6 many TRBD2 TRBJ2-5
CSVDPKDRGRTNYGYTF TGCAGCGTTGACCCTAAGGACAGGGGCCGTACTAACTATGGCTACACCTTC TRBV29-1 many TRBD1 TRBJ1-2
CASGGFKVDTQYF TGTGCCAGCGGCGGTTTTAAAGTGGATACGCAGTATTTT TRBV3-1 NA NA TRBJ2-3
CSGRWGGVHTDTQYF TGCAGTGGTAGATGGGGTGGGGTCCACACAGATACGCAGTATTTT TRBV20-1 many NA TRBJ2-3
CASSLTGYYGYTF TGTGCCAGCAGTCTTACAGGGTACTATGGCTACACCTTC TRBV12-3/TRBV12-4 many NA TRBJ1-2
CASSQDQETYRNEQFF TGCGCCAGCAGCCAAGATCAGGAAACTTACCGCAATGAGCAGTTCTTC TRBV4-1 many NA TRBJ2-1
CASSILTGWDNEQFF TGTGCCAGTAGTATTTTGACAGGGTGGGACAATGAGCAGTTCTTC TRBV19 NA TRBD1 TRBJ2-1
CAISATEPPGTQYF TGTGCCATCAGTGCCACAGAACCGCCAGGGACCCAGTACTTC TRBV10-3 many NA TRBJ2-5
CSVEGLAGAPTMDEQFF TGCAGCGTCGAGGGACTAGCGGGAGCCCCCACGATGGATGAGCAGTTCTTC TRBV29-1 NA TRBD2 TRBJ2-1
CASSSAVSGNTIYF TGTGCCAGCAGTTCGGCTGTCTCTGGAAACACCATATATTTT TRBV28 many NA TRBJ1-3
CASSLSGGETQYF TGTGCCAGCAGTTTATCAGGGGGGGAGACCCAGTACTTC TRBV28 many NA TRBJ2-5
CSVGLRTGATDTQYF TGCAGCGTGGGATTGAGGACAGGGGCCACAGATACGCAGTATTTT TRBV29-1 few TRBD1 TRBJ2-3
CASSPSWGWGPREQFF TGTGCCAGCAGTCCCTCGTGGGGGTGGGGGCCTCGTGAGCAGTTCTTC TRBV28 many NA TRBJ2-1
CAWSVPGLSNQPQHF TGTGCCTGGAGTGTACCCGGCCTTAGCAATCAGCCCCAGCATTTT TRBV30 NA NA TRBJ1-5
CASSEDRGVGGYTF TGTGCCAGCAGTGAGGATCGGGGTGTGGGTGGCTACACCTTC TRBV6-5 NA NA TRBJ1-2
CASSLVILAGGEQYF TGTGCCAGCAGCTTAGTCATCCTAGCGGGAGGTGAGCAGTACTTC TRBV7-8 many TRBD2 TRBJ2-7
CASSQDSSSGITEQYF TGTGCCAGCAGCCAAGATAGCTCGTCGGGGATCACCGAGCAGTACTTC TRBV14 many NA TRBJ2-7
CASSLGVGRNYEQYF TGCGCCAGCAGCTTGGGGGTCGGGAGGAACTACGAGCAGTACTTC TRBV5-1 many TRBD2 TRBJ2-7
CASTRRLGANTGELFF TGTGCCAGCACCCGACGGTTAGGGGCGAACACCGGGGAGCTGTTTTTT TRBV6-2/TRBV6-3 NA NA TRBJ2-2